These 32 T cell receptor beta chains were sequenced from one sample in a study of cytotoxic CD8 clonotypes in ibrutinib-treated CLL. The assay was immunoSEQ multiplex PCR, and TCRdb's table has in-frame clones only and misses some. The repertoire consists of under 30,000 clones, with about three quarters occurring once and the leading ten covering about half. Material: PBMCs, obtained after 36 months of ibrutinib treatment. The receptors shown here come from a human donor with chronic lymphocytic leukemia.

This sequence joins TRBV9 and TRBJ2-1; unclear D gene. The CDR3 is 14 amino acids. Germline V gene data show CDR1 as SGDLS and CDR2 as YYNGEE. V gave up 2 bases and J gave up 0 bases, with 6 bases separating them. CDR3 region: CASSVEVSYNEQFF. As DNA, the CDR3 is TGTGCCAGCAGCGTCGAGGTCTCCTACAATGAGCAGTTCTTC.

The rearrangement joins TRBV4-3 to TRBJ2-5, with 11 bases that match TRBD2. CDR1 LGHNA and CDR2 YSLEER come from the germline V gene. This CDR3 is built from 16 residues. V was pared by 1 base and J by 5 bases, with 6 bases of the junction left unmatched. CDR3: CASSQVGSGGGETQYF. Written as DNA, the CDR3 is TGCGCCAGCAGCCAAGTGGGTAGCGGGGGGGGCGAGACCCAGTACTTC.

The chain carries TRBV27 and TRBJ1-5, with 8 positions matching TRBD1. CDR1 is MNHEY and CDR2 is SMNVEV in the germline V gene (reference sequence). This CDR3 comprises 14 residues. The trim removed 5 bases at V and 7 bases at J, leaving 7 bases unmatched. The CDR3 DNA sequence: TGTGCCAGCAGTCCCGGGACAGGAGGGCAGCCCCAGCATTTT. It encodes CASSPGTGGQPQHF.

Comments on this clone: Distinct nucleotide sequences in the sample also encode this CDR3. The rearrangement joins TRBV2 to TRBJ2-3; 16 nucleotides align to TRBD2. The J segment lost 6 bases and the V segment lost 8 bases, leaving 11 bases of the junction unmatched. The CDR3 consists of 17 residues. Germline V CDR1 and CDR2: SNHLY, FYNNEI. Here the CDR3 DNA reads TGTGCCAGCTCCGGGACTAGCGGGGGGGCGGGATCGGATACGCAGTATTTT. Protein product: CASSGTSGGAGSDTQYF.

CDR3 nucleotide sequence: TGTGCCATCAGTGGACTAGCGGGGACCTACGAGCAGTACTTC. Its translation: CAISGLAGTYEQYF. This sequence joins TRBV10-3 and TRBJ2-7; 11 nucleotides agree with TRBD2. Unmatched junction bases numbered 1, after V lost 4 bases and J lost 2 bases. Per the germline V gene, CDR1 is ENHRY and CDR2 is SYGVKD. The CDR3 has 14 amino acids.

This clone was seen a single time. The gene calls are TRBV4-3 and TRBJ2-1, with D unresolved. V lost 0 bases, J lost 0 bases, and 6 bases lay in between. Germline V gene data show CDR1 as LGHNA and CDR2 as YSLEER. CDR3 size: 15 residues. The DNA for the CDR3 is TGCGCCAGCAGCCAAGATTCGGTCTCCTACAATGAGCAGTTCTTC. Protein sequence: CASSQDSVSYNEQFF.

This clone has a handful of counts. This sequence joins TRBV6-5 and TRBJ1-2; 8 positions match TRBD1. The CDR3 is made up of 15 amino acids. J was trimmed by 6 bases and V by 0 bases; bases with no gene match: 6. CDR1 and CDR2 from the germline V gene are MNHEY and SVGAGI. The CDR3 bases are TGTGCCAGCAGTTACTCGAGGACAGGGATGAATGGCTACACCTTC. Translation gives CASSYSRTGMNGYTF.

The gene calls are TRBV5-4 and TRBJ2-7; 8 bases are a match to TRBD1. Germline CDR1 is SGHNT and CDR2 is YYREEE (reference sequence). The V gene end was trimmed by 0 bases and the J gene end by 8 bases; junction bases not matched to a gene: 4. The CDR3 loop spans 13 amino acids. CDR3 coding DNA: TGTGCCAGCAGCTTGGGGACAGGGAGCCAGCAGTACTTC. It is translated as CASSLGTGSQQYF.

V gene TRBV6-5 combines with J gene TRBJ2-1; D is possibly TRBD1 (7 bases). The length of the CDR3 is 15 residues. The V end was cut by 10 bases, the J end by 4 bases, with 20 bases between. CDR1 is MNHEY and CDR2 is SVGAGI in the germline V gene. CDR3: CATLDRGRGYNEQFF. CDR3 DNA sequence: TGTGCCACGTTGGATAGGGGGCGGGGTTACAATGAGCAGTTCTTC.

The chain couples TRBV6-5 to TRBJ1-2; 9 positions agree with TRBD1. Per the germline V gene, CDR1 is MNHEY and CDR2 is SVGAGI. After removal of 6 bases from V and 4 bases from J, the junction contained 3 bases not matched to a gene. CDR3 size: 13 residues. The CDR3 loop reads CASRADRGYGYTF. In nucleotides, the CDR3 is TGTGCCAGCAGGGCGGACAGGGGCTATGGCTACACCTTC.

The rearrangement joins TRBV10-3 to TRBJ1-3; D is undetermined. The CDR3 loop spans 16 amino acids. V gave up 3 bases and J gave up 9 bases, with 21 bases separating them. Per germline, CDR1 ENHRY and CDR2 SYGVKD. CDR3 coding DNA: TGTGCCATCAGTGACCCTCGGACCGCCAAGCGTAGCACCATATATTTT. Its protein product is CAISDPRTAKRSTIYF.

This chain uses TRBV6-6 with TRBJ1-2; D possibly corresponds to TRBD1 (6 bases). V dropped 4 bases and J dropped 5 bases, with 20 bases sitting between them. Germline CDR1 is MNHNY and CDR2 is SVGAGI (reference sequence). This CDR3 contains 16 residues. The CDR3 is CASSSGTLTQEYGYTF. The CDR3 bases are TGTGCCAGCAGTTCCGGGACATTGACTCAGGAGTATGGCTACACCTTC.

The rearrangement uses TRBV11-3 and TRBJ1-5, with unresolved D. With 3 bases removed from V and 5 bases from J, the gap between germline ends came to 14 bases. Germline V gene data show CDR1 as SGHNT and CDR2 as YENEEA. CDR3 size: 15 residues. Written as DNA, the CDR3 is TGTGCCAGCAGCTTTTTTCGGCTGTCCGATCAGCCCCAGCATTTT. Its protein is CASSFFRLSDQPQHF.

The genes are TRBV7-3 and TRBJ1-2; D call uncertain. Trimming cost V 1 base and J 6 bases, with 12 bases left between them. CDR3 length equals 14 residues. CDR1 is SGHTA and CDR2 is FQGTGA in the germline V gene. The CDR3 reads CASSLIRDSDGYTF. DNA of the CDR3: TGTGCCAGCAGCTTAATTAGGGATTCGGATGGCTACACCTTC.

The chain joins TRBV19 to TRBJ1-1; 10 positions agree with TRBD1. CDR1 and CDR2 (germline): LNHDA, SQIVND (reference sequence). CDR3 length equals 18 residues. Trimming removed 2 bases from V and 1 base from J; junction bases left unmatched: 10. The chain's CDR3 is CASSIILGTGAPNTEAFF. CDR3 sequence (DNA): TGTGCCAGTAGTATAATTCTCGGGACAGGGGCGCCGAACACTGAAGCTTTCTTT.

The V and J genes are TRBV5-1 and TRBJ2-7; 12 bases match TRBD1. The CDR3 consists of 16 residues. V trimming: 4 bases; J trimming: 0 bases; junction bases outside the gene matches: 5. CDR1 is SGHRS and CDR2 is YFSETQ in the germline V gene. The CDR3: CASSAGDRGPSYEQYF. The CDR3, as DNA: TGCGCCAGCAGCGCGGGGGACAGGGGGCCCTCCTACGAGCAGTACTTC.

The table lists this clone with a count of one. The J gene is TRBJ1-2, the V gene TRBV30; possible D gene TRBD1, 6 bases. V was clipped by 1 base and J by 7 bases, with 10 bases between them. CDR3 length: 12 amino acids. Per the germline V gene, CDR1 is GTSNPN and CDR2 is SVGIG (reference sequence). The CDR3, as DNA: TGTGCCTGGAGTGGGGGGCTGTTTGGCTACACCTTC. Residues: CAWSGGLFGYTF.

J is TRBJ2-7 and V is TRBV10-3; D might be TRBD1 or TRBD2, each matching 5 bases. Per germline, CDR1 ENHRY and CDR2 SYGVKD. CDR3 size: 16 residues. Trimming took 1 base from V and 3 from J, leaving 16 bases between them. CDR3 in amino acids: CAISEYEPGPLYEQYF. CDR3 sequence (DNA): TGTGCCATCAGTGAGTACGAGCCGGGACCGCTCTACGAGCAGTACTTC.

V gene TRBV11-2 combines with J gene TRBJ1-6; D may be TRBD1 (5 bases). CDR3 length equals 16 residues. The V gene's germline CDR1 is SGHAT and CDR2 FQNNGV. With 1 base removed from V and 6 bases from J, the gap between germline ends came to 13 bases. CDR3 DNA sequence: TGTGCCAGCAGCTTAGTTCCCGGGGGAGGTAATTCACCCCTCCACTTT. It encodes CASSLVPGGGNSPLHF.

The rearrangement uses TRBV5-6 and TRBJ1-1, with 8 bases lining up with TRBD1. Germline V lookup: CDR1 SGHDT, CDR2 YYEEEE. With 4 bases clipped from V and 4 bases from J, the junction kept 9 bases outside the gene matches. This CDR3 comprises 15 residues. CDR3 loop: CASSPMDRAGTEAFF. The CDR3 DNA reads as TGTGCCAGCAGCCCCATGGACAGGGCGGGCACTGAAGCTTTCTTT. Drawing the rest from reference TRBV5-6 and TRBJ1-1, the complete variable domain is DAGVTQSPTHLIKTRGQQVTLRCSPKSGHDTVSWYQQALGQGPQFIFQYYEEEERQRGNFPDRFSGHQFPNYSSELNVNALLLGDSALYLCASSPMDRAGTEAFFGQGTRLTVV.

The chain employs TRBV6-5 and TRBJ2-7, with 11 bases aligning to TRBD2. The CDR3 totals 14 residues. CDR1 and CDR2 (germline): MNHEY, SVGAGI. Trimming took 6 bases from V and 3 from J; bases not matched to a gene: 4. CDR3 in DNA: TGTGCCAGCAGAAGAGGACTAGCGGGCTACGAGCAGTACTTC. It codes for CASRRGLAGYEQYF.

The genes are TRBV9 and TRBJ2-1, with 13 positions matching TRBD2. V trimming: 0 bases; J trimming: 6 bases; junction bases outside the gene matches: 3. CDR1 SGDLS and CDR2 YYNGEE come from the germline V gene. The CDR3 is made up of 16 amino acids. CDR3 coding DNA: TGTGCCAGCAGCGTAGAAGGACTAGCGGGGGTCAATGAGCAGTTCTTC. It translates to CASSVEGLAGVNEQFF.

The rearrangement links TRBV9 to TRBJ2-7; D gene ambiguous. The germline V and J ends were trimmed by 0 bases and 1 base, with 5 bases remaining between them. The CDR3 sequence is 13 residues long. In germline, CDR1 is SGDLS, CDR2 YYNGEE. The CDR3 bases are TGTGCCAGCAGCGTAGAGGCATCCTACGAGCAGTACTTC. This encodes CASSVEASYEQYF.

The chain couples TRBV10-3 to TRBJ2-3, with TRBD2 matching 10 bases. The CDR3 has 14 residues. Germline values: CDR1 ENHRY, CDR2 SYGVKD. V was clipped by 4 bases and J by 8 bases; unmatched bases: 6. The CDR3 protein is CAISVSGGEVTQYF. As DNA, the CDR3 is TGTGCCATCAGTGTGAGCGGGGGGGAGGTTACGCAGTATTTT.

CDR3 sequence reads: CASSPRQGLNTEAFF. CDR3 nucleotides: TGTGCCAGTAGTCCCAGGCAGGGATTGAACACTGAAGCTTTCTTT. V usage is TRBV19 and J usage is TRBJ1-1, with D possibly matching TRBD1 (5 bases). Between the trimmed V and J ends, which lost 5 bases and 0 bases, there was a span of 13 bases. The CDR3 has 15 residues. Germline lookup yields CDR1 LNHDA and CDR2 SQIVND (reference sequence). The full variable domain, completed using reference TRBV19 and TRBJ1-1, is DGGITQSPKYLFRKEGQNVTLSCEQNLNHDAMYWYRQDPGQGLRLIYYSQIVNDFQKGDIAEGYSVSREKKESFPLTVTSAQKNPTAFYLCASSPRQGLNTEAFFGQGTRLTVV.

CDR3 in DNA: TGCGCCAGCAGCCAGAACAGGGGGCCAGGAAACACCATATATTTT. This translates into CASSQNRGPGNTIYF. This chain joins TRBV5-1 and TRBJ1-3; 9 nucleotides line up with TRBD1. Trimming took 4 bases from V and 4 from J; bases not matched to a gene: 6. The CDR3 covers 15 residues. The V gene's germline CDR1 is SGHRS and CDR2 YFSETQ.

The V and J genes are TRBV7-3 and TRBJ2-7, with 9 nucleotides matching TRBD1. This CDR3 comprises 14 residues. Unmatched junction bases numbered 7, after V lost 5 bases and J lost 5 bases. Germline V CDR1 and CDR2: SGHTA, FQGTGA. In DNA form, the CDR3 reads TGTGCCAGCAGCCCCTCCGGGACAGGGCACGAGCAGTACTTC. This encodes CASSPSGTGHEQYF.

The chain uses TRBV7-9 and TRBJ1-4; D gene uncertain. Germline assignment: CDR1 SEHNR and CDR2 FQNEAQ (reference sequence). Trimming cost V 8 bases and J 1 base, with 5 bases left between them. The length of the CDR3 is 12 residues. The CDR3 DNA is TGTGCCAGCGCACGAACTAATGAAAAACTGTTTTTT. This translates into CASARTNEKLFF.

The V gene is TRBV6-5, the J gene TRBJ2-7; TRBD1 or TRBD2 may be the D gene (6 bases each). V lost 7 bases and J lost 1, with 14 bases in between. Germline V lookup: CDR1 MNHEY, CDR2 SVGAGI. The CDR3 contains 14 residues. The CDR3 protein is CASKRGAISYEQYF. Written as DNA, the CDR3 is TGTGCCAGCAAAAGGGGGGCCATATCCTACGAGCAGTACTTC.

This clone has just one count. J is TRBJ1-2 and V is TRBV2, with D hard to call. Germline lookup yields CDR1 SNHLY and CDR2 FYNNEI. V was trimmed by 1 base and J by 7 bases, leaving 16 bases between them. The CDR3 consists of 15 residues. This CDR3 reads CASSEEQQLSFGYTF. DNA of the CDR3: TGTGCCAGCAGTGAAGAGCAACAGCTCTCCTTTGGCTACACCTTC.

The sample holds a few counts of this clone. This sequence joins TRBV30 and TRBJ2-7; D is unclear. The CDR3 extends over 14 amino acids. V was shortened by 2 bases and J by 5 bases, with 16 bases between the two germline ends. Per germline, CDR1 GTSNPN and CDR2 SVGIG (reference sequence). The CDR3 is CAWSKGSFGDEQYF. The CDR3 DNA reads TGTGCCTGGAGTAAAGGGTCCTTTGGGGACGAGCAGTACTTC.

The chain combines TRBV29-1 with TRBJ2-3; no clear D gene. V lost 2 bases to trimming and J lost 2 bases, with 14 bases between them. The CDR3 covers 15 residues. Germline values: CDR1 SQVTM, CDR2 ANQGSEA. CDR3 sequence (DNA): TGCAGCGTTGAACCCAGGAGTCTCGTCACAGATACGCAGTATTTT. It is translated as CSVEPRSLVTDTQYF.